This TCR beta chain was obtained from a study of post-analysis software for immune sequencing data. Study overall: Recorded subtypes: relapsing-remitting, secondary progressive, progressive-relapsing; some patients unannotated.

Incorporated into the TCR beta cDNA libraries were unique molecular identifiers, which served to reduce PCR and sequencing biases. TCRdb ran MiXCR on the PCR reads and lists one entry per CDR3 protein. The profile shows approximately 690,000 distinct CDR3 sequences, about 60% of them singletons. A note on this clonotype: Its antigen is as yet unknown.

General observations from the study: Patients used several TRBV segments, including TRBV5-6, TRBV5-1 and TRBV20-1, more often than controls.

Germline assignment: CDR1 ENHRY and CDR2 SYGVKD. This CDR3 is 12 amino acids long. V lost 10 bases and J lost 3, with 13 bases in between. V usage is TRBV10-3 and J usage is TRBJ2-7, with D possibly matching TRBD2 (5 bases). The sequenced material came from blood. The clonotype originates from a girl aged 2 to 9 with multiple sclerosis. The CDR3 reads CATRGSLYEQYF. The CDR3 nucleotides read TGTGCCACTCGCGGGTCCCTCTACGAGCAGTACTTC.